A single sample gave rise to the 18 T cell receptor beta chains below, sequenced in a study of metastatic and nonmetastatic thyroid tumors. TCRdb reassembled clones from the PCR reads with MiXCR. The data contain around 18,000 clones, 34% of them singletons. All patients were treatment-naive before thyroid surgery. The sample taken for sequencing was tumor tissue. All receptors derive from a female donor with papillary thyroid cancer or a benign thyroid nodule (not recorded which). Some clones in this sample may be carry-over from other donors' samples.

The chain employs TRBV5-5 and TRBJ1-1; no reliable D call. The CDR3 runs 14 residues. CDR1 and CDR2 from the germline V gene are SGHKS and YYEKEE (reference sequence). With 4 bases removed from V and 6 bases from J, the gap between germline ends came to 16 bases. The CDR3 DNA follows: TGTGCCAGCAGCGTGGACCTCGGGGTCCCTGAAGCTTTCTTT. Translated, it gives CASSVDLGVPEAFF. Looking up the rest from reference TRBV5-5 and TRBJ1-1 gives the full variable domain: DAGVTQSPTHLIKTRGQQVTLRCSPISGHKSVSWYQQVLGQGPQFIFQYYEKEERGRGNFPDRFSARQFPNYSSELNVNALLLGDSALYLCASSVDLGVPEAFFGQGTRLTVV.

The V gene is TRBV6-8, the J gene TRBJ2-3; weak D call: TRBD2 (6 bases). V was shortened by 6 bases and J by 13 bases, with 20 bases between the two germline ends. In germline, CDR1 is MNHGY, CDR2 SAAAGT. This CDR3 spans 13 amino acids. CDR3 nucleotide sequence: TGTGCCAGCAGCCCGGACCCACTAGCAATAAAGTATTTT. It codes for CASSPDPLAIKYF.

This clone was seen repeatedly, ten times or more. V and J are TRBV9 and TRBJ1-4, with 7 bases matching TRBD1. The CDR3 runs 14 residues. Germline loops: CDR1 SGDLS, CDR2 YYNGEE. Losses at the gene ends were 3 bases for V and 4 bases for J; bases not matched to a gene: 3. CDR3 amino acids: CASSAGTVNEKLFF. As DNA, the CDR3 is TGTGCCAGCAGCGCCGGGACAGTTAATGAAAAACTGTTTTTT.

This clone has only one observation. The rearrangement uses TRBV5-1 and TRBJ1-6, with a weak D call TRBD1 (5 bases). This CDR3 has 16 residues. Germline loops: CDR1 SGHRS, CDR2 YFSETQ. V gave up 1 base and J gave up 3 bases, with 11 bases separating them. The CDR3 here is CASSLSGQLYNSPLHF. The DNA for the CDR3 is TGCGCCAGCAGCTTGTCGGGGCAGCTCTATAATTCACCCCTCCACTTT.

The rearrangement uses TRBV6-1 and TRBJ1-2, with TRBD1 matching over 12 bases. The CDR3 runs to 15 residues. Germline V gene data show CDR1 as MNHNS and CDR2 as SASEGT. Trimming cost V 6 bases and J 5 bases; bases outside gene matches: 7. CDR3: CASRGGDRGPYGYTF. CDR3 bases: TGTGCCAGCAGGGGGGGGGACAGGGGGCCTTATGGCTACACCTTC.

This clone has a handful of counts. This chain uses TRBV24-1 with TRBJ2-1; 8 nucleotides agree with TRBD1. J lost 5 bases, V lost 3 bases, and 8 bases had no gene match. CDR3 length: 16 residues. Germline CDR1 KGHDR, CDR2 SFDVKD. The chain's CDR3 is CATSDRRQGRNNEQFF. The CDR3 DNA is TGTGCCACCAGTGATCGCCGACAGGGGCGAAACAATGAGCAGTTCTTC.

This clone is classed as medium-sized. V usage is TRBV30 and J usage is TRBJ2-7; weak D call: TRBD2 (6 bases). This CDR3 is built from 16 residues. Trimming took off 2 bases at V and 0 bases at J, with 17 bases between the two ends. The V gene's germline CDR1 is GTSNPN and CDR2 SVGIG (reference sequence). CDR3 sequence reads: CAWSHEWGLSSYEQYF. The CDR3 DNA follows: TGTGCCTGGAGTCACGAGTGGGGACTGAGCTCCTACGAGCAGTACTTC.

The sample holds a few counts of this clone. This chain links TRBV10-3 with TRBJ2-7; TRBD2 might be the D (5 bases). This CDR3 comprises 15 residues. The ends were cut back, 3 bases at V and 5 bases at J, with 17 bases in the middle. The germline gives CDR1 ENHRY, CDR2 SYGVKD. In DNA form, the CDR3 reads TGTGCCATCAGTGAAGCTGACGGGATATCCCACGAGCAGTACTTC. This encodes CAISEADGISHEQYF.

This clone is labeled as medium-sized. J is TRBJ2-5 and V is TRBV6-1; the D gene is possibly TRBD2 (7 bases). In germline, CDR1 is MNHNS, CDR2 SASEGT. The CDR3 has 14 amino acids. Trimming cost V 5 bases and J 3 bases, with 13 bases left between them. In DNA form, the CDR3 reads TGTGCCAGCAGTTATTGGGGGGGCAAAGAGACCCAGTACTTC. It translates to CASSYWGGKETQYF.

This clone showed up just a few times. The rearrangement links TRBV25-1 to TRBJ1-1; no firm D call. Trimming stripped 0 bases from V and 2 bases from J, with 4 bases between. The CDR3 loop spans 13 amino acids. Germline V gene lookup returns CDR1 MGHDK and CDR2 SYGVNS. CDR3 in DNA: TGTGCCAGCAGTGAATATATTAACACTGAAGCTTTCTTT. This sequence encodes CASSEYINTEAFF.

The sample holds a few counts of this clone. This chain links TRBV25-1 with TRBJ1-2, with D uncertain. V was shortened by 2 bases and J by 3 bases, with 7 bases between the two germline ends. This CDR3 has 13 amino acids. Germline V gene data show CDR1 as MGHDK and CDR2 as SYGVNS. CDR3 coding DNA: TGTGCCAGCAGTGAAAGGTGGGACTATGGCTACACCTTC. It encodes CASSERWDYGYTF.

The genes are TRBV6-2 or TRBV6-3 and TRBJ1-2, with 10 bases identical to TRBD1. In germline, CDR1 is MNHEY, CDR2 SVGEGT. After removal of 6 bases from V and 8 bases from J, the junction contained 9 bases not matched to a gene. The CDR3 length is 14 residues. Here the CDR3 reads CASRTGGRGAGYTF. The DNA for the CDR3 is TGTGCCAGCAGGACAGGGGGCAGAGGGGCCGGCTACACCTTC.

The rearrangement links TRBV6-1 to TRBJ2-5; 10 nucleotides agree with TRBD2. The germline gives CDR1 MNHNS, CDR2 SASEGT. The CDR3 spans 13 residues. The trim removed 6 bases at V and 3 bases at J, leaving 1 base unmatched. CDR3 sequence: CASRLAGEETQYF. The CDR3 region has the DNA TGTGCCAGCAGGCTAGCGGGGGAAGAGACCCAGTACTTC.

This clone is classed as medium-sized. The J gene is TRBJ1-2, the V gene TRBV14; D not resolved. Germline V gene lookup returns CDR1 SGHDN and CDR2 FVKESK. This CDR3 is built from 16 residues. Trimming removed 4 bases at V and 4 bases at J, with 19 bases between. CDR3 amino acids: CASSPLKSQTIYGYTF. The CDR3 nucleotides read TGTGCCAGCAGCCCCTTAAAGTCACAGACCATCTATGGCTACACCTTC. Full variable domain (missing parts from reference TRBV14 and TRBJ1-2): EAGVTQFPSHSVIEKGQTVTLRCDPISGHDNLYWYRRVMGKEIKFLLHFVKESKQDESGMPNNRFLAERTGGTYSTLKVQPAELEDSGVYFCASSPLKSQTIYGYTFGSGTRLTVV.

This clone appeared a few times. The chain carries TRBV19 and TRBJ2-7, with TRBD1 matching 8 bases. Looked up from germline, CDR1 is LNHDA and CDR2 is SQIVND (reference sequence). CDR3 size: 13 residues. J was trimmed by 3 bases and V by 3 bases; bases with no gene match: 1. CDR3 loop: CASSMGQVYEQYF. The CDR3 DNA sequence: TGTGCCAGTAGTATGGGACAGGTCTACGAGCAGTACTTC.

The table lists this clone with many counts. The chain employs TRBV9 and TRBJ1-1, with D possibly being TRBD1 (5 bases). Deletions cut 4 bases from V and 1 base from J, with 11 bases between. This CDR3 has 14 residues. Germline V gene data show CDR1 as SGDLS and CDR2 as YYNGEE. CDR3 sequence reads: CASSSVGGNTEAFF. DNA for the CDR3: TGTGCCAGCAGCTCCGTTGGGGGGAACACTGAAGCTTTCTTT.

This sequence joins TRBV9 and TRBJ1-3, with a weak D call TRBD1 (6 bases). The V gene lost 3 bases and the J gene lost 0 bases, with 10 bases spanning the gap. This CDR3 has 15 residues. Germline loops: CDR1 SGDLS, CDR2 YYNGEE. The CDR3 DNA sequence: TGTGCCAGCAGCGGACAGGCCGACTCTGGAAACACCATATATTTT. This codes for CASSGQADSGNTIYF.

This clone was seen only a few times. The CDR3, as DNA: TGTGCCAGCAGTTCCCATCTGGCGGGAGGGAACAATGAGCAGTTCTTC. This translates into CASSSHLAGGNNEQFF. V gene TRBV27 combines with J gene TRBJ2-1; 9 positions match TRBD2. CDR1 MNHEY and CDR2 SMNVEV come from the germline V gene (reference sequence). After removal of 4 bases from V and 5 bases from J, the junction contained 9 bases not matched to a gene. The CDR3 sequence is 16 residues long.